A selection of T cell receptor beta chains follows, all from one sample in a study of T cell changes during pregnancy in multiple sclerosis. Sequenced by immunoSEQ multiplex PCR; TCRdb stores in-frame clones only, minus some. The table shows under 110,000 clones, with less than 95% occurring only once. The specimen was peripheral blood, collected after pregnancy. The receptors derive from a female donor with multiple sclerosis, enrolled in a pregnancy study. Both conserved end residues are part of each CDR3. The order of the fields is V gene, clone size, J gene, CDR3 length, D gene, CDR3 DNA, CDR3 protein. D genes are given only for firm matches. Clone size is shown for a subset of rows, as once, few, many or a class of expanded clone.

V: TRBV7-6; size: once; J: TRBJ1-1; length: 13; D: -; DNA: TGTGCCAGCAGCCCCCTGACTCGGACTGAAGCTTTCTTT; CDR3: CASSPLTRTEAFF
V: TRBV14; size: -; J: TRBJ1-1; length: 14; D: TRBD1; DNA: TGTGCCAGCAGCCGAGGACAGGGGAGGGCTGAAGCTTTCTTT; CDR3: CASSRGQGRAEAFF
V: TRBV18; size: -; J: TRBJ1-1; length: 15; D: -; DNA: TGTGCCAGCTCACCATCCGGGATAGTGAACACTGAAGCTTTCTTT; CDR3: CASSPSGIVNTEAFF
V: TRBV30; size: -; J: TRBJ2-1; length: 12; D: -; DNA: TGTGCCTGGAGTTCCGGGGGCAATGAGCAGTTCTTC; CDR3: CAWSSGGNEQFF
V: TRBV9; size: -; J: TRBJ2-3; length: 14; D: TRBD1; DNA: TGTGCCAGCAGCCCAGACAGGGGGACAGATACGCAGTATTTT; CDR3: CASSPDRGTDTQYF
V: TRBV5-1; size: -; J: TRBJ2-3; length: 17; D: TRBD1; DNA: TGCGCCAGCACTAGGAGGTCCCCGGGACAGGCAACAGATACGCAGTATTTT; CDR3: CASTRRSPGQATDTQYF
V: TRBV28; size: -; J: TRBJ2-7; length: 15; D: -; DNA: TGTGCCTGCACCCCTAGTTTTCAGGGATTTTACGAGCAGTACTTC; CDR3: CACTPSFQGFYEQYF
V: TRBV18; size: -; J: TRBJ2-7; length: 15; D: TRBD1; DNA: TGTGCCAGCTCACACCCCGGGACAGGGTCATACGAGCAGTACTTC; CDR3: CASSHPGTGSYEQYF
V: TRBV5-1; size: -; J: TRBJ2-5; length: 13; D: -; DNA: TGCGCCAGCAGCCCTGGACAGCAAGAGACCCAGTACTTC; CDR3: CASSPGQQETQYF
V: TRBV9; size: -; J: TRBJ2-2; length: 14; D: -; DNA: TGTGCCAGCAGCCCCCTCGCGCCAACCGGGGAGCTGTTTTTT; CDR3: CASSPLAPTGELFF
V: TRBV2; size: -; J: TRBJ1-5; length: 15; D: -; DNA: TGTGCCGGCTTCGTGGTCCCCAATATCAATCAGCCCCAGCATTTT; CDR3: CAGFVVPNINQPQHF
V: TRBV2; size: few; J: TRBJ2-2; length: 14; D: TRBD2; DNA: TGTGCCAGCAGGACTAGCGGGAGGTCCGGGGAGCTGTTTTTT; CDR3: CASRTSGRSGELFF
V: TRBV27; size: -; J: TRBJ2-3; length: 22; D: TRBD2; DNA: TGTGCCAGCAGTCTTCCCCCACCCGACAGGGCCCGGACTAGCGGGAGTGTGTATACGCAGTATTTT; CDR3: CASSLPPPDRARTSGSVYTQYF